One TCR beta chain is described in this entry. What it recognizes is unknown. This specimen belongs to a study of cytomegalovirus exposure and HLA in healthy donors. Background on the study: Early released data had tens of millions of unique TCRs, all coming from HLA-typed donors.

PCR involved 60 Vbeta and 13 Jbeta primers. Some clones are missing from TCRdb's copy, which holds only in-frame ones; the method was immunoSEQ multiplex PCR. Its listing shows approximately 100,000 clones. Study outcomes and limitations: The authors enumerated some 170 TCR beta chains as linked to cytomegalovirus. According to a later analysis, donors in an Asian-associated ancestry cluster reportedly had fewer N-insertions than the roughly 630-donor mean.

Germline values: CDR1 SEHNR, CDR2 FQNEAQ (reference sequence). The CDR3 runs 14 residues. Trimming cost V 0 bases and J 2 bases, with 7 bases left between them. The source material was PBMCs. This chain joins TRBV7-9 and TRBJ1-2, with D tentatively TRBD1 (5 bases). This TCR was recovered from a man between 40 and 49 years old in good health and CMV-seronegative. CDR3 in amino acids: CASSLARANYGYTF. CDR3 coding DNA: TGTGCCAGCAGCTTAGCCAGGGCGAACTATGGCTACACCTTC. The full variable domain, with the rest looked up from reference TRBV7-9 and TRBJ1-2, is DTGVSQNPRHKITKRGQNVTFRCDPISEHNRLYWYRQTLGQGPEFLTYFQNEAQLEKSRLLSDRFSAERPKGSFSTLEIQRTEQGDSAMYLCASSLARANYGYTFGSGTRLTVV.